The 5 T cell receptor beta chains in this list originate from one sample, sequenced in a study of blood T cells in healthy people across ages. The authors ran a second PCR of 7 to 11 cycles using a sample-barcoded 5' primer and a J-beta primer mix. TCRdb reprocessed the 5' RACE reads via MiXCR and lists one record per CDR3 protein. The sample consists of approximately 850,000 distinct CDR3 sequences, nearly 60% of them appearing once. The sample was blood. Every receptor here comes from a young man in good health.

The chain joins TRBV20-1 to TRBJ1-1; D may be TRBD1 (6 bases). Germline V lookup: CDR1 DFQATT, CDR2 SNEGSKA (reference sequence). V was shortened by 1 base and J by 10 bases, with 10 bases between the two germline ends. This CDR3 spans 11 amino acids. The CDR3 DNA follows: TGCAGTGCTAGAGGGGAAGGGGGAGCTTTCTTT. Protein sequence: CSARGEGGAFF.

This clonotype was counted between two and nine times. The chain recombines TRBV4-3 with TRBJ2-1; TRBD2 matches 12 bases. The CDR3 loop spans 15 amino acids. Per germline, CDR1 LGHNA and CDR2 YSLEER. Unmatched junction bases numbered 5, after V lost 1 base and J lost 10 bases. The chain's CDR3 is CASSQGLAGAGEQFF. The DNA of the CDR3 is TGCGCCAGCAGCCAAGGACTAGCGGGAGCGGGCGAGCAGTTCTTC.

The chain employs TRBV9 and TRBJ2-5; 7 nucleotides agree with TRBD2. This CDR3 contains 16 residues. CDR1 and CDR2 from the germline V gene are SGDLS and YYNGEE. V shed 0 bases and J 5 bases; nucleotides not matched to a gene: 10. The CDR3 reads CASSVGVDWEGETQYF. CDR3 in DNA: TGTGCCAGCAGCGTAGGAGTTGACTGGGAGGGGGAGACCCAGTACTTC.

The chain has TRBV5-5 and TRBJ2-1, with D unresolved. The J call may not be correct, given that the DNA end is closer to TRBJ2-7. The CDR3 runs to 11 residues. Germline V gene data show CDR1 as SGHKS and CDR2 as YYEKEE (reference sequence). The DNA of the CDR3 is TGTGCCAGCAGCATCCACTACGAGCAGTACTTC. Protein sequence: CASSIHYEQYF.

CDR3 sequence: CASSLPPYRSGSYNEQFF. The CDR3 nucleotides are TGCGCCAGCAGCCTGCCCCCCTATCGTAGCGGCTCCTACAATGAGCAGTTCTTC. The chain joins TRBV4-3 to TRBJ2-1, with D possibly being TRBD2 (6 bases). V lost 4 bases and J lost 0, with 19 bases in between. There are 18 residues in the CDR3. Germline V gene lookup returns CDR1 LGHNA and CDR2 YSLEER.